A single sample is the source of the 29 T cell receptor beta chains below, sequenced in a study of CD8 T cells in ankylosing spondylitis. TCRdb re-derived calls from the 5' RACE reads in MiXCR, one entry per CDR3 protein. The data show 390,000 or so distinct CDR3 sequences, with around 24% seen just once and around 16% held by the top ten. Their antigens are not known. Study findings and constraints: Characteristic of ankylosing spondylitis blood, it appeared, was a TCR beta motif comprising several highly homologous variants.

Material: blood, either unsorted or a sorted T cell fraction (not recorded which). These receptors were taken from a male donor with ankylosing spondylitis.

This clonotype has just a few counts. The chain's CDR3 is CAGTPGLGVNEQFF. The CDR3 coding sequence is TGTGCCGGTACTCCGGGACTAGGTGTCAATGAGCAGTTCTTC. V is TRBV7-9 and J is TRBJ2-1, with 8 bases aligning to TRBD2. The trim removed 11 bases at V and 6 bases at J, leaving 12 bases unmatched. The length of the CDR3 is 14 residues. Germline V gene lookup returns CDR1 SEHNR and CDR2 FQNEAQ (reference sequence).

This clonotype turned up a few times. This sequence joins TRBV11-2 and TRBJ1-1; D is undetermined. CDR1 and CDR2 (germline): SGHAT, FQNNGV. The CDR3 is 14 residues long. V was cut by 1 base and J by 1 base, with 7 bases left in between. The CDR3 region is CASSLARENTEAFF. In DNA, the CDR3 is TGTGCCAGCAGCTTAGCTAGGGAGAACACTGAAGCTTTCTTT.

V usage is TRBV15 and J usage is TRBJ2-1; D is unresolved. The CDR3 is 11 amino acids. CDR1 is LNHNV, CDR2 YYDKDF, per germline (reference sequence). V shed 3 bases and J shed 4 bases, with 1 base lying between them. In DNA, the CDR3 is TGTGCCACCAGCAGGTACAATGAGCAGTTCTTC. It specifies CATSRYNEQFF.

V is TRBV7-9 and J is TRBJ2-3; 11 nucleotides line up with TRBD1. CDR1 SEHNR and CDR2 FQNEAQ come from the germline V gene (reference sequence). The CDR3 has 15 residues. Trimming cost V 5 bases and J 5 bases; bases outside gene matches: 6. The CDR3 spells CASSKGQGEVDTQYF. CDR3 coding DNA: TGTGCCAGCAGCAAGGGACAGGGGGAAGTAGATACGCAGTATTTT.

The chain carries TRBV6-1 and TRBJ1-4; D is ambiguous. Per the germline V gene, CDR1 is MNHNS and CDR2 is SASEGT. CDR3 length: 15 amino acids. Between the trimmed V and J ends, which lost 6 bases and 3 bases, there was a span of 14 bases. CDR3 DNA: TGTGCCAGCAGCCACGGAGCCCTTGCTAATGAAAAACTGTTTTTT. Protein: CASSHGALANEKLFF.

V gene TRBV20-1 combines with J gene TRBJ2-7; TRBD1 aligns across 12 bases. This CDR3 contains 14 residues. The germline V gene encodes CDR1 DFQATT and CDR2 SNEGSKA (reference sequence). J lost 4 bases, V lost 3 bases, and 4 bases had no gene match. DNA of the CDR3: TGCAGTGCTAGGCGGGACAGGGGGCGGTACGAGCAGTACTTC. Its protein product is CSARRDRGRYEQYF.

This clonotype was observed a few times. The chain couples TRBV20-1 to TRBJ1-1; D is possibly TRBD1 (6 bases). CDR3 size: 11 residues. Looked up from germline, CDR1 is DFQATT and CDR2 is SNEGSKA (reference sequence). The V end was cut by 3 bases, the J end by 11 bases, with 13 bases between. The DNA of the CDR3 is TGCAGTGCTAGGGGGGGCGGGATGGCTTTCTTT. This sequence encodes CSARGGGMAFF.

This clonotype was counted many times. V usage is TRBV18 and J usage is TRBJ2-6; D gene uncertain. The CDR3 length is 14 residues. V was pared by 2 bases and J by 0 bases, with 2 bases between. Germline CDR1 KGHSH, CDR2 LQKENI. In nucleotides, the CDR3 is TGTGCCAGCTCACCAGGCTCTGGGGCCAACGTCCTGACTTTC. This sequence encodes CASSPGSGANVLTF.

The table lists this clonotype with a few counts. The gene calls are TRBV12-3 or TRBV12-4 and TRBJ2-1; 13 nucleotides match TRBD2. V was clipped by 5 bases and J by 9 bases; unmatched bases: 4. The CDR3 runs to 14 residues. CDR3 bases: TGTGCCAGCAGTCGGGGACTAGCGGGACGTGAGCAGTTCTTC. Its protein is CASSRGLAGREQFF.

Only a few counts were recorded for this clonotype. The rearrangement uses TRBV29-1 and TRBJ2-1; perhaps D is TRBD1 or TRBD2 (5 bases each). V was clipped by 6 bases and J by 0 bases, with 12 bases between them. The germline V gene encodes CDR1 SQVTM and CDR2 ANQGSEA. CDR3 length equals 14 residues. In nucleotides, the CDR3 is TGCAGCGTCTTTTCGGGGACCTCCTACAATGAGCAGTTCTTC. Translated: CSVFSGTSYNEQFF.

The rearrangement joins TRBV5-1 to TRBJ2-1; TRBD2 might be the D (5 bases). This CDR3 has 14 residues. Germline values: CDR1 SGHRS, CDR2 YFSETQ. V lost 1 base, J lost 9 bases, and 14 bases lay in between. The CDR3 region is CASSLNVGMAEQFF. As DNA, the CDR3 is TGCGCCAGCAGCTTGAACGTCGGGATGGCTGAGCAGTTCTTC.

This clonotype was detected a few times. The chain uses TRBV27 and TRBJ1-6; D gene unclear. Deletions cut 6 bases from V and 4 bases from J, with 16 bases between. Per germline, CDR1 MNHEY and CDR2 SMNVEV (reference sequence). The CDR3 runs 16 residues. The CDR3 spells CASSPETGYYNSPLHF. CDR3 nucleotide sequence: TGTGCCAGCAGCCCAGAGACGGGGTATTATAATTCACCCCTCCACTTT.

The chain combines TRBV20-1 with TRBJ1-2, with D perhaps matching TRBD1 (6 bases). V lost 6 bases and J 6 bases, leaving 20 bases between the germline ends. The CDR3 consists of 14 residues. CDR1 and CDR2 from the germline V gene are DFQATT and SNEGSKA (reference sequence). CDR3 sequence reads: CSAPGGAARDGYTF. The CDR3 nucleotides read TGCAGTGCCCCTGGGGGGGCGGCAAGGGATGGCTACACCTTC.

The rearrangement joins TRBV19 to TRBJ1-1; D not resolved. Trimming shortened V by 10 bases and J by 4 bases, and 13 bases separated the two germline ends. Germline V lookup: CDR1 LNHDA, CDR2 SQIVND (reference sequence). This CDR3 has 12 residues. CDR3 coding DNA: TGTGCCACTAGGGAGTCGGGCACTGAAGCTTTCTTT. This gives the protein CATRESGTEAFF. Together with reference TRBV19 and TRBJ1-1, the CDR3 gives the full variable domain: DGGITQSPKYLFRKEGQNVTLSCEQNLNHDAMYWYRQDPGQGLRLIYYSQIVNDFQKGDIAEGYSVSREKKESFPLTVTSAQKNPTAFYLCATRESGTEAFFGQGTRLTVV.

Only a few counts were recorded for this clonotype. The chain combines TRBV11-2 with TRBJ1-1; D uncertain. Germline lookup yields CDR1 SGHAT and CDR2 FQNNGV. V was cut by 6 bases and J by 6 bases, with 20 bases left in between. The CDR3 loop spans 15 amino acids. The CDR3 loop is CASRPIGVLVSEAFF. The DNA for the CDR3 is TGTGCCAGCAGGCCGATCGGGGTTCTCGTCTCTGAAGCTTTCTTT.

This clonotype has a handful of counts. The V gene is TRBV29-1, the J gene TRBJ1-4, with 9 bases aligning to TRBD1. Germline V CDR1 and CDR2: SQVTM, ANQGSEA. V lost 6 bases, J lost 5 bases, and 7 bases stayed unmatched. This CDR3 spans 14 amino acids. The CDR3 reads CSVQDRGKNEKLFF. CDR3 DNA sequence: TGCAGCGTGCAAGACAGGGGGAAAAATGAAAAACTGTTTTTT.

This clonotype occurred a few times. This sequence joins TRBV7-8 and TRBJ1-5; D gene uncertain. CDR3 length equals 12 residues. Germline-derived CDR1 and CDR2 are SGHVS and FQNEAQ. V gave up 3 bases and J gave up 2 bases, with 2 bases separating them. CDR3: CASSFGNQPQHF. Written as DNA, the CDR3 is TGTGCCAGCAGCTTTGGCAATCAGCCCCAGCATTTT.

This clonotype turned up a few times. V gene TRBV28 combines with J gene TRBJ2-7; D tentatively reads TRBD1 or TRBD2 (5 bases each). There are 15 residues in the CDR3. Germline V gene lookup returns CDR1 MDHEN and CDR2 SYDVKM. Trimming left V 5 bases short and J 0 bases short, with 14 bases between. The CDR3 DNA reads TGTGCCAGCAGTAGGGACCCCCTCACCTCCTACGAGCAGTACTTC. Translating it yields CASSRDPLTSYEQYF.

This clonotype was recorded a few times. CDR3 bases: TGTGCCAGCAGCCGAGTGGGACAGGGGTTCTACGAGCAGTACTTC. This codes for CASSRVGQGFYEQYF. This sequence joins TRBV4-2 and TRBJ2-7, with 10 bases that match TRBD1. After removal of 4 bases from V and 3 bases from J, the junction contained 6 bases not matched to a gene. The CDR3 loop spans 15 amino acids. CDR1 is LGHNA and CDR2 is YNFKEQ in the germline V gene.

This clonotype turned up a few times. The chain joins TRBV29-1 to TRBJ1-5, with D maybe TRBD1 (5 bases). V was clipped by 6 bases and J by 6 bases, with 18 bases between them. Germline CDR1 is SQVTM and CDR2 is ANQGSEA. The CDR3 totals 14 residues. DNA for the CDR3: TGCAGCGTGTGGGACCCTAGAGAGGCTCAGCCCCAGCATTTT. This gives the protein CSVWDPREAQPQHF.

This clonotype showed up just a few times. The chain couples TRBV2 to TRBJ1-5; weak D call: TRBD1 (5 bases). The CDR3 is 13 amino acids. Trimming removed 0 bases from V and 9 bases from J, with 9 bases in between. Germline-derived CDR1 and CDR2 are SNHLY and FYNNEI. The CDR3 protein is CASSEALGGPQHF. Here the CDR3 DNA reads TGTGCCAGCAGTGAAGCGCTTGGGGGGCCCCAGCATTTT. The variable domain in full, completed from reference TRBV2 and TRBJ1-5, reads EPEVTQTPSHQVTQMGQEVILRCVPISNHLYFYWYRQILGQKVEFLVSFYNNEISEKSEIFDDQFSVERPDGSNFTLKIRSTKLEDSAMYFCASSEALGGPQHFGDGTRLSIL.

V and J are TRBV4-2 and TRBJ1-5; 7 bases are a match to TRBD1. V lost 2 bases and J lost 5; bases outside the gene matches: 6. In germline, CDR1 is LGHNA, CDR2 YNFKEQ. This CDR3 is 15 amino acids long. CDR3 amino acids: CASSQTPTGDQPQHF. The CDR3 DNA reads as TGTGCCAGCAGCCAAACCCCTACAGGGGATCAGCCCCAGCATTTT.

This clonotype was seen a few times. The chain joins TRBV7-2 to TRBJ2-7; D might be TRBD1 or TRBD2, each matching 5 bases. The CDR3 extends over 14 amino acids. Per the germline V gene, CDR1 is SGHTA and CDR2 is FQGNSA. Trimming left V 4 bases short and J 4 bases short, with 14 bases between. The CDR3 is CASSSNTRGYEQYF. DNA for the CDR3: TGTGCCAGCAGCTCGAATACTAGGGGTTACGAGCAGTACTTC. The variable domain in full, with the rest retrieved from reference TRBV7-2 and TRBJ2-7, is GAGVSQSPSNKVTEKGKDVELRCDPISGHTALYWYRQSLGQGLEFLIYFQGNSAPDKSGLPSDRFSAERTGGSVSTLTIQRTQQEDSAVYLCASSSNTRGYEQYFGPGTRLTVT.

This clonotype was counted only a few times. The CDR3 region is CSARDLGNNYGYTF. CDR3 nucleotide sequence: TGCAGTGCTAGAGATCTGGGGAATAACTATGGCTACACCTTC. J is TRBJ1-2 and V is TRBV20-1; D unclear. The CDR3 length is 14 residues. V lost 0 bases to trimming and J lost 1 base, with 9 bases between them. CDR1 DFQATT and CDR2 SNEGSKA come from the germline V gene (reference sequence).

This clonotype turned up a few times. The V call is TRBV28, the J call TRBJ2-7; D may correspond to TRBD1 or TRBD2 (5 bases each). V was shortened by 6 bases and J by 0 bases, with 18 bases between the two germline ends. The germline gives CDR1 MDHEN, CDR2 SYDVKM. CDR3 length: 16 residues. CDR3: CASSQGSGTNSYEQYF. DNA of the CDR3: TGTGCCAGCAGCCAAGGATCCGGGACGAACTCCTACGAGCAGTACTTC.

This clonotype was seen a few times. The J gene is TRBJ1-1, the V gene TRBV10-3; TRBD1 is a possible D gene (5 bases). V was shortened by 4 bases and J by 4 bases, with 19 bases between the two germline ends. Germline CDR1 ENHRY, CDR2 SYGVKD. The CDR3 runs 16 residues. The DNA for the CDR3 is TGTGCCATCAGTGGGGGGAACGGAGGAGGAGGCACTGAAGCTTTCTTT. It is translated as CAISGGNGGGGTEAFF.

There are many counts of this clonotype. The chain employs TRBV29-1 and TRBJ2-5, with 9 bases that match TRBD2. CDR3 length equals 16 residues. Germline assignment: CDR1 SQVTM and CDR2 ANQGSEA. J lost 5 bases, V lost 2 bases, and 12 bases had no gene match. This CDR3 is CSVERSGSPLVETQYF. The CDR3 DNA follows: TGCAGCGTTGAACGTAGCGGGAGTCCTTTGGTCGAGACCCAGTACTTC.

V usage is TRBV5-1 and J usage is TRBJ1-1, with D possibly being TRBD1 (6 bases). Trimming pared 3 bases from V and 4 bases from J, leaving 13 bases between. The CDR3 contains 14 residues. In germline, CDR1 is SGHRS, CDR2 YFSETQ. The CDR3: CASSWQGFGTEAFF. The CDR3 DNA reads TGCGCCAGCAGCTGGCAGGGGTTCGGCACTGAAGCTTTCTTT.

CDR3 in amino acids: CATSRVVRPSGNTIYF. In DNA form, the CDR3 reads TGTGCCACCAGCAGAGTGGTCCGGCCCTCTGGAAACACCATATATTTT. The rearrangement links TRBV15 to TRBJ1-3; D not resolved. In germline, CDR1 is LNHNV, CDR2 YYDKDF (reference sequence). The CDR3 spans 16 residues. The V gene lost 1 base and the J gene lost 0 bases, with 10 bases spanning the gap.